This T cell receptor beta chain was identified during a study of blood T cells in healthy people across ages. Alongside a J-beta primer mix, a sample-barcoded 5' primer served in a second PCR lasting 7 to 11 cycles. MiXCR, applied by TCRdb to the 5' RACE reads, yields one record per CDR3 protein. Here the sample spans about 1.5 million distinct CDR3 sequences, about 42% being singletons. The J segment lost 2 bases and the V segment lost 6 bases, leaving 11 bases of the junction unmatched. Per the germline V gene, CDR1 is SQVTM and CDR2 is ANQGSEA. This CDR3 has 17 residues. This clonotype showed up just a few times.

Sequencing was carried out using blood. The source of this sequence is a woman between 18 and 29 years old in good health. The gene calls are TRBV29-1 and TRBJ2-5; 14 bases align to TRBD2. The CDR3 DNA reads as TGCAGCGTCCGTACGGGACTAGCGGGGGTTTGGCAAGAGACCCAGTACTTC. It encodes CSVRTGLAGVWQETQYF.